This is a list of T cell receptor beta chains from one sample in a study of molecular identifiers for immune sequencing clone quantification. TCRdb analysed the PCR reads with MiXCR anew, one entry per CDR3 protein. This table holds under 800,000 distinct CDR3 sequences, about 25% found once. Material for sequencing was naive CD8+ T cells from blood, with Jurkat cell RNA spiked in. The receptors come from a human donor in good health. Some libraries in this study had Jurkat cell RNA spiked in. CDR3s include the opening cysteine and the closing phenylalanine or tryptophan. D genes are given only for firm matches. Not all rows give a size; the values are once, few, many and, for expanded clones, a class.

j_call d_call clone_size v_call cdr3_nt cdr3_aa
TRBJ2-2 TRBD2 few TRBV6-2/TRBV6-3 TGTGCCAGCAGTTACGTGACTAGCGCCGGGGAGCTGTTTTTT CASSYVTSAGELFF
TRBJ2-3 NA NA TRBV13 TGTGCCAGCAGCTCCCGGGACTCTCTGGGTACGCAGTATTTT CASSSRDSLGTQYF
TRBJ2-1 TRBD2 many TRBV30 TGTGCCTGGAGTGTTGGACTAGCGGGAGGACGGCAGTTCTTC CAWSVGLAGGRQFF
TRBJ2-5 NA few TRBV6-5 TGTGCCAGCAGTTACGGGCAGATACAAGAGACCCAGTACTTC CASSYGQIQETQYF
TRBJ1-5 NA many TRBV6-2/TRBV6-3 TGTGCCAGCAGTTACGAGGGGGGTCAGCCCCAGCATTTT CASSYEGGQPQHF
TRBJ2-7 NA few TRBV20-1 TGCAGTGCTTCCATCGTGGGAGGAGGCTACGAGCAGTACTTC CSASIVGGGYEQYF
TRBJ2-5 NA NA TRBV20-1 TGCAGTACTAGAGATCAGCCAGCCATCCAAGAGACCCAGTACTTC CSTRDQPAIQETQYF
TRBJ1-1 TRBD1 few TRBV19 TGTGCCAGTAGTACGGGACAGCCCGAGGGGATTACGAACACTGAAGCTTTCTTT CASSTGQPEGITNTEAFF
TRBJ2-5 TRBD2 NA TRBV30 TGTGCCTGGAGTACACTAGCGGGAGTAGGGACCCAGTACTTC CAWSTLAGVGTQYF
TRBJ2-3 NA many TRBV4-3 TGCGCCAGCAGCCTGACCGGGGGGCGCGCAGATACGCAGTATTTT CASSLTGGRADTQYF
TRBJ2-1 TRBD2 NA TRBV20-1 TGCAGTGCCGGGGAGCGGGGCTCCTACAATGAGCAGTTCTTC CSAGERGSYNEQFF
TRBJ2-1 TRBD2 NA TRBV27 TGTGCCAGCAAATATAGCGGGAGGGCCTTCAATGAGCAGTTCTTC CASKYSGRAFNEQFF
TRBJ2-6 NA NA TRBV4-3 TGCGCCAGCAGCCAAGAGACAAGGGGAACTAAGGCCAACGTCCTGACTTTC CASSQETRGTKANVLTF
TRBJ2-3 TRBD2 NA TRBV4-3 TGCGCCAGCAGCCAAGATCGAGTAGCGGGAGGGATCGCAGATACGCAGTATTTT CASSQDRVAGGIADTQYF
TRBJ2-1 NA NA TRBV12-5 TGTGCTAGTGGCCCGGACACCTTCTCCTACAATGAGCAGTTCTTC CASGPDTFSYNEQFF
TRBJ1-1 NA NA TRBV6-1 TGTGCCAGCAGTGAACATTTGACAGGGAACACTGAAGCTTTCTTT CASSEHLTGNTEAFF
TRBJ1-2 NA many TRBV5-1 TGCGCCAGCAGCTCCGGAGGCAGTAGTTCGAATGGCTACACCTTC CASSSGGSSSNGYTF
TRBJ2-7 TRBD1 NA TRBV19 TGTGCCAGCGGACAGGGGGCCAACGAGCAGTACTTC CASGQGANEQYF
TRBJ1-4 NA NA TRBV7-9 TGTGCCAGCAGCTTCCCGGGTCAAACTAATGAAAAACTGTTTTTT CASSFPGQTNEKLFF
TRBJ2-5 TRBD2 few TRBV4-3 TGCGCCAGCAGCCAAGATAAGACTAGCGGGAGTACGACCCAGTACTTC CASSQDKTSGSTTQYF
TRBJ2-5 TRBD2 NA TRBV7-2 TGTGCCAGCAGCTTAGATCTAGCGGGGGGGGAGACCCAGTACTTC CASSLDLAGGETQYF
TRBJ2-2 TRBD2 NA TRBV2 TGTGCCGCCCGACTAGCGGAGGCGAACACCGGGGAGCTGTTTTTT CAARLAEANTGELFF
TRBJ1-1 NA many TRBV7-9 TGTGCCAGCAGCTTAGGAGCTGGGACCACTGAAGCTTTCTTT CASSLGAGTTEAFF
TRBJ2-3 NA many TRBV11-3 TGTGCCAGCAGTCGAAGATCTAGCACAGATACGCAGTATTTT CASSRRSSTDTQYF
TRBJ2-3 TRBD2 NA TRBV7-2 TGTGCCAGCAGCTCTATAGCGGGGGGGCCGAGCACAGATACGCAGTATTTT CASSSIAGGPSTDTQYF
TRBJ2-3 TRBD1 NA TRBV19 TGTGCCAGTAGTAACCGGGACAGGGGCATTTTTTCAGATACGCAGTATTTT CASSNRDRGIFSDTQYF
TRBJ1-1 NA once TRBV4-1 TGCGCCAGCAGCCCAAGCGTGGCAGCGAACATTGAAGCTTTCTTT CASSPSVAANIEAFF
TRBJ2-7 TRBD2 few TRBV20-1 TGCAGTGTTAGCGGGGGGTTCGCCTACGAGCAGTACTTC CSVSGGFAYEQYF
TRBJ2-1 NA NA TRBV13 TGTGCCAGCAGCTTAGGCTCGTCCTATGAGCAGTTCTTC CASSLGSSYEQFF
TRBJ1-5 NA NA TRBV6-5 TGTGCCAGCAGTCCAGGGTACGGGTATCAGCCCCAGCATTTT CASSPGYGYQPQHF
TRBJ2-3 TRBD2 many TRBV2 TGTGCCAGCAGACACTTGACTAGCGGGATGACAGATACGCAGTATTTT CASRHLTSGMTDTQYF
TRBJ1-1 NA many TRBV4-1 TGCGCCAGCAGCCAAGCCTTGTCCATGAACACTGAAGCTTTCTTT CASSQALSMNTEAFF
TRBJ1-1 NA few TRBV19 TGTGCCAGTAGTACCAACACAGCGCTGAACACTGAAGCTTTCTTT CASSTNTALNTEAFF
TRBJ1-3 NA NA TRBV6-6 TGTGCCAGCAGTGACAGGACCGCCGCTGGAAACACCATATATTTT CASSDRTAAGNTIYF
TRBJ2-7 TRBD1 NA TRBV6-2/TRBV6-3 TGTGCCAGCAGAGACCGGGACAGGGGTCGTTACGAGCAGTACTTC CASRDRDRGRYEQYF
TRBJ2-3 TRBD2 NA TRBV27 TGTGCCAGCAGTACCCGGGACCTGACTAGCGGGAGCGTAGATACGCAGTATTTT CASSTRDLTSGSVDTQYF
TRBJ2-1 NA NA TRBV27 TGTGCCAGCGGGATGGTGGGGGGAGTCAATGAGCAGTTCTTC CASGMVGGVNEQFF
TRBJ2-2 TRBD2 NA TRBV5-1 TGCGCCAGCAGCTTGCAAGAGACTAGCGGGCCGGCTCCGAACACCGGGGAGCTGTTTTTT CASSLQETSGPAPNTGELFF
TRBJ2-5 TRBD1 many TRBV29-1 TGCAGCGTTGATACCGGGACAGGTCCTCGGGCCCAGTACTTC CSVDTGTGPRAQYF
TRBJ1-2 TRBD1 few TRBV4-1 TGCGCCAGCAGCGCGAGGGACAGCCCTAACTATGGCTACACCTTC CASSARDSPNYGYTF
TRBJ2-1 NA NA TRBV7-7 TGTGCCAGCAGCCCCGCCGCTCCAGCGGAGGGTCTGGAGGTCAATGAGCAGTTCTTC CASSPAAPAEGLEVNEQFF
TRBJ2-2 NA few TRBV30 TGTGCCTGGAGTAGGAGGCCGTCGAACACCGGGGAGCTGTTTTTT CAWSRRPSNTGELFF
TRBJ2-1 NA NA TRBV5-1 TGCGCCAGCAGGTTCACAGGGATGGATGAGCAGTTCTTC CASRFTGMDEQFF
TRBJ2-1 NA NA TRBV6-5 TGTGCCAGCCAGTGGAGGGGCTCCTACAATGAGCAGTTCTTC CASQWRGSYNEQFF